This section outlines one T cell receptor beta chain sequence together with its context. This clone appeared a single time. This clone's antigen is unknown. No much larger clone is present one base from it, and per-base qualities are unavailable. The library was generated by the immunoSEQ multiplex PCR assay. The multiplex PCR relied on a mix of 60 forward primers for TCR Vbeta segments and 13 reverse primers for TCR Jbeta segments. The CDR3 region of rearranged TCR beta genes was amplified from genomic DNA with a multiplex PCR assay. The Illumina HiSeq System was used to sequence the amplified TCR beta libraries as 87-base-pair reads. As for how the authors treated the data: A later analysis tallied 70 million to 100 million unique TCR beta chains across the 666 repertoires, and approximately 12 million of those chains were shared by two or more donors. To remove PCR and sequencing errors, raw reads were error-corrected and collapsed into unique sequences using a nearest-neighbor algorithm that merged closely related sequences. To assign V, D and J gene segments, CDR3 sequences were aligned to IMGT reference sequences. Each retained sequence needed at least a six-nucleotide match to both a V gene segment and a J gene segment. Rearrangements were classified as productive when the CDR3 lacked stop codons and remained in frame with V and J, and all other rearrangements were classified as non-productive. CDR3 was defined by IMGT convention, running from the second conserved V-encoded cysteine to the conserved J-encoded phenylalanine. The earlier analysis of roughly 590 of the donors excluded sequences that lacked an unambiguous match to a single V gene segment. An earlier analysis of about 590 of the donors classified V segments as functional when productive rearrangements were above 56.7% and as segregating when the standard deviation between donors was above 5%. A statistical classification framework was built to diagnose cytomegalovirus status from the catalog of TCR beta chain sequences. In a later analysis, TCR nucleotide sequences were compared against IMGT/GENE-DB human TR gene sequences so that V and J genes could be assigned. In a later analysis, CDR3 sequences and most-parsimonious VDJ recombination scenarios were assigned using the TCRdist pipeline. In a later analysis, each TCR beta chain was defined by its CDR3 amino acid sequence together with its V-gene family, and reads without a unique V-gene family were excluded. In a later analysis, 500 to 650 highly shared, low-generation-probability nucleotide sequences were removed to address suspected cross-contamination and a sequencing artifact. A later analysis calculated a clonal expansion index for each public chain from normalized within-repertoire ranks of inferred template counts. Generation probabilities in a later analysis came from a VDJ recombination model fitted to out-of-frame rearrangements, and those results were checked against IGoR. In a later analysis, TCR-TCR, TCR-HLA and TCR-CMV co-occurrence was scored with hypergeometric tests, and a repertoire-size bias correction was applied to TCR pairs. To estimate false discovery rates, a later analysis permuted the HLA or CMV assignments 20 times. In a later analysis, co-occurring TCRs were grouped with DBSCAN, and TCRdist sequence similarity was added when clustering was performed within HLA-allele-positive subsets. Co-occurrence clustering excluded repertoires with fewer than 30,000 or more than 120,000 public chains, plus five with anomalous nucleotide sharing. TCRdb carries this immuneACCESS record with in-frame sequences only. Its versions omit some clonotypes, under half of them owing to an unresolved V gene in the studies checked, with the rest unexplained. D and trimming were read from the DNA, whereas the V and J calls and clone size are those reported in that table. This sample lists over 100,000 clones; about 80% were detected once. The ten largest clones capture 3% of the sample.

The cohort consisted of hundreds of healthy bone marrow donors. All cohort members were sampled while nominally healthy, although unrecorded immune exposures were likely present. The donor was CMV seropositive and was included in the group of some 290 seropositive cohort members. A peripheral blood sample was provided by each donor, and peripheral blood mononuclear cells were used for TCR beta sequencing. The Qiagen DNeasy Blood Extraction Kit was used to extract genomic DNA from the blood cell samples. These data belong to a study of cytomegalovirus exposure and HLA in healthy donors (dated by TCRdb to about 2017). About the full investigation: In an earlier analysis of some 550 of the donors, approximately 300 Gb of sequence data and 120 million or so unique TCR beta sequences from roughly 180 million T cells were reported. Approximately 300 gigabases of sequencing data and approximately 92 million unique TCR sequences made up an early release that covered over 550 HLA-typed donors. Of the roughly 400 genotyped donors, approximately 83% fell in the genetic ancestry cluster associated with self-reported Caucasian donors. The study was designed to test whether signatures of past pathogen exposure could be identified by cataloging public T cell receptors. The study profiled the T cell repertoires of approximately 700 subjects by immunosequencing and related them to cytomegalovirus serostatus. Besides the first cohort of approximately 710 subjects, a separate validation cohort made up of roughly 120 different subjects was used. The study combined high-throughput TCR immunosequencing, statistical association of individual TCRs with disease status, and machine learning to predict cytomegalovirus infection status. A later analysis re-examined previously published TCR beta repertoires from more than 650 donors and added high-resolution HLA genotyping to investigate patterns of TCR occurrence. Rather than using new phenotypic data, the later analysis identified candidate immune exposures from TCR beta sequences and from how often those sequences occurred across donors. An earlier analysis of approximately 630 of the donors applied high-throughput TCR beta sequencing to assess whether each TCR beta V gene segment acted as functional or pseudogenic. Donor age, sex, ethnicity and CMV serostatus were collected together with the repertoire data. Genome-wide SNP genotypes for about 65% of the 666 donors were used in a later genetic analysis, which treated that subset as a discovery cohort. Every discovery cohort repertoire had been produced on one sequencing platform. HLA typing covered class I and class II loci at four-digit resolution. The number of typed donors differed by locus: about 620-640 for A, B, C, DRB1 and DQB1; 500 to 550 for DQA1; approximately 600 for DPA1; and some 450 for DPB1. Four or five DR-DQ haplotypes were handled as single units for association and clustering, since linkage in the cohort was strong. Across under 500 genotyped donors of the cohort, an average of about 200,000 unique TCR beta nucleotide sequences per donor were sequenced, and roughly 18% of those sequences were non-productive. What the research found in general, with its limitations: This cohort had only TCR beta chains sequenced, and the lack of alpha or paired-chain data limited which features could be detected. Some IMGT-functional V segments, including TRBV6-2 and TRBV6-3, could not be told apart with the 87-base-pair reads, so those segments were excluded. HLA typing was unavailable for some donors at each locus, so association tests used only the typed subset. V-gene and J-gene trimming of TCR beta chains was associated with a missense DCLRE1C variant in a later genetic analysis, and the association was replicated in an independent cohort. Roughly uniform sequencing depth across donors was assumed in presence/absence analyses, although this assumption may not hold. A later analysis found that TCR association rates varied across HLA loci, with DRB1 alleles showing the most associated TCRs and HLA-C alleles the fewest. In the study, some 160 TCR beta chains were listed as associated with cytomegalovirus. Linkage disequilibrium might explain the correlated functional status among segregating V segments, but an unknown experimental factor could not be ruled out. Compared with equally common non-associated chains, HLA-associated TCR beta chains in a later analysis were more clonally expanded and had lower generation probabilities. In a later analysis, most CMV-associated TCR beta chains were found to appear HLA-restricted, with HLA associations seemingly driven largely by CMV exposure. In a later analysis, several top co-occurrence clusters were reported to appear linked to parvovirus B19, influenza, CMV and Epstein-Barr virus. In vitro tests confirmed that a few of the cytomegalovirus-associated TCR beta chains recognize cytomegalovirus antigens. A cluster of highly shared sequence variants was judged likely to represent a technical artifact of the sequencing pipeline. According to a later genetic analysis, donors in an Asian-associated ancestry cluster had fewer N-insertions in productive TCRs than the approximately 700-donor mean. The authors suggested that the approach could potentially be generalized to other disease states and immunological phenotypes. Most TCR sequences were seen in very few donors, while some public TCRs were found in many individuals. Cytomegalovirus status was reported to be diagnosed by the classifier with high specificity and sensitivity in both the original and validation cohorts. Because counts were too low, roughly 17 rarely observed V segments, including chromosome 9 orphons, were left out of the earlier analysis of about 500 of the donors. For the cohort, immune exposure information was limited to CMV serostatus. Strong co-occurrence of HLA alleles, especially DR and DQ, made assigning TCR associations to individual alleles difficult. At a false discovery rate of 0.05, a later analysis linked under 20,000 TCR beta sequences to specific HLA alleles. In an earlier analysis of around 500 of the donors, most TCR beta V segments appeared in productive rearrangements about 90% or about 30% of the time, broadly matching IMGT annotations. A further reported finding was that TCR beta sequences accurately predicted the HLA-A and HLA-B alleles for most subjects in the first cohort.

There are 13 amino acids in the CDR3, from cysteine to phenylalanine inclusive. Left in the record is the CDR3 DNA by itself, 39 bases read in frame from the first base. The germline ends are 5 bases apart after V is trimmed by 0 bases and J by 2 bases. The CDR1 and CDR2 encoded by the germline V gene are KGHSH and LQKENI. The clonotype comes from a woman aged 18-30 years in good health and CMV-seropositive. What was sequenced was PBMCs. This chain joins TRBV18 to TRBJ2-7, with the D gene not confidently named. The nucleotide sequence reads TGTGCCAGCTCACCACCCAGCGCCTACGAGCAGTACTTC. Its protein product is CASSPPSAYEQYF.